This T cell receptor beta chain was sequenced for a study of blood T cell repertoires in COVID-19. Per the original methods: Reference gene primer amplification yielded estimated nucleated cell counts. Produced via immunoSEQ multiplex PCR; TCRdb's table is partial and in-frame only. V and J calls and clone size are copied from that table; D and trimming were computed from the DNA. The table shows some 490,000 clones, with 80% to 90% occurring only once. This CDR3 contains 17 residues. Trimming at V came to 5 bases and at J to 2 bases, leaving 8 bases not matched to a gene. Per the germline V gene, CDR1 is MDHEN and CDR2 is SYDVKM.

Sequencing was done on a sample of peripheral blood. This TCR was sampled from a human donor in a cohort sampled during active COVID-19. The rearrangement links TRBV28 to TRBJ2-7; 14 nucleotides line up with TRBD2. The CDR3 DNA reads as TGTGCCAGCAGTCGTGGGACTAGCGGGAGTGTCACCTACGAGCAGTACTTC. This gives the protein CASSRGTSGSVTYEQYF.